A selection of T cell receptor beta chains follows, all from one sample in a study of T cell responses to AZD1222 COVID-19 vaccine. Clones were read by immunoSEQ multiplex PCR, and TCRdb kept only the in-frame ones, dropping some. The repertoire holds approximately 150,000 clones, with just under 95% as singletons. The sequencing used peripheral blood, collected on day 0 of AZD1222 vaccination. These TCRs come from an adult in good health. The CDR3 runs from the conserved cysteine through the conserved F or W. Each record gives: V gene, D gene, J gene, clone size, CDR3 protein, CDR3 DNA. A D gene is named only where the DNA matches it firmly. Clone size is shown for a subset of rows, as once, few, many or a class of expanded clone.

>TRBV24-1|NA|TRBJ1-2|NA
CATSDTGANYGYTF
TGTGCCACCAGTGACACCGGGGCAAACTATGGCTACACCTTC
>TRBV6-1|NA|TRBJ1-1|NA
CASSDRGEAFF
TGTGCCAGCAGTGACAGGGGTGAAGCTTTCTTT
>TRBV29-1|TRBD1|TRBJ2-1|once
CSVPGGVEQFF
TGCAGCGTTCCAGGGGGCGTTGAGCAGTTCTTC
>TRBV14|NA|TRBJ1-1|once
CASSQEPRVEAFF
TGTGCCAGCAGCCAGGAACCCAGGGTTGAAGCTTTCTTT
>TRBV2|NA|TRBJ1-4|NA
CASSEDMADEKLFF
TGTGCCAGCAGTGAGGACATGGCCGATGAAAAACTGTTTTTT
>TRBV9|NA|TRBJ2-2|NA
CASSLKDGELFF
TGTGCCAGCAGCTTAAAAGACGGGGAGCTGTTTTTT
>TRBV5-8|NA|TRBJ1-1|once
CASSSGRYLNTEAFF
TGTGCCAGCAGCTCGGGGAGGTATTTGAACACTGAAGCTTTCTTT
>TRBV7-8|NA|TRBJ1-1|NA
CASSLEYTEAFF
TGTGCCAGCAGCTTAGAATACACTGAAGCTTTCTTT
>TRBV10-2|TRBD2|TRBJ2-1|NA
CASSESTSGGPQFF
TGCGCCAGCAGTGAGTCGACTAGCGGGGGGCCGCAGTTCTTC
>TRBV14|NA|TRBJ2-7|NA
CASSRQPSYEQYF
TGTGCCAGCAGCCGACAGCCCTCCTACGAGCAGTACTTC
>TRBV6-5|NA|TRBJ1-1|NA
CASNHGGMNTEAFF
TGTGCCAGCAACCACGGGGGGATGAACACTGAAGCTTTCTTT
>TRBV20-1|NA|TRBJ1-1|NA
CSASDDPNTEAFF
TGCAGTGCTAGTGATGACCCGAACACTGAAGCTTTCTTT
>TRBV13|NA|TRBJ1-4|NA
CASSPRPSQAEKLFF
TGTGCCAGCAGCCCTAGACCATCGCAGGCTGAAAAACTGTTTTTT
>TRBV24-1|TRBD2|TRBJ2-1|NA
CATSDGGGAGSGEQFF
TGTGCCACCAGTGATGGGGGAGGGGCAGGGAGTGGTGAGCAGTTCTTC
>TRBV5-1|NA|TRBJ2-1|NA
CASSTAGTSDNEQFF
TGCGCCAGCAGCACCGCGGGAACATCGGACAATGAGCAGTTCTTC
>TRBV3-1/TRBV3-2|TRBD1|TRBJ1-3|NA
CASSYGTVVGNTIYF
TGTGCCAGCAGCTATGGGACAGTAGTCGGAAACACCATATATTTT
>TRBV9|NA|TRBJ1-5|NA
CASSLDSRANQPQHF
TGTGCCAGCAGCCTGGACTCTAGAGCCAATCAGCCCCAGCATTTT
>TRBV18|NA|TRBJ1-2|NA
CASSPRDSNDYTF
TGTGCCAGCTCACCGCGGGACTCTAATGACTACACCTTC
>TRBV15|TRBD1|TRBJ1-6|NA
CATSTRQGLNSPLHF
TGTGCCACCAGCACTAGACAGGGATTAAATTCACCCCTCCACTTT
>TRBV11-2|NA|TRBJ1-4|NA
CASTPRGSEKLFF
TGTGCCAGCACCCCGAGGGGAAGTGAAAAACTGTTTTTT
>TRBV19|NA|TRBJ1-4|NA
CASSSPGTVDRGKLFF
TGTGCCAGTAGTAGCCCCGGGACCGTCGATAGAGGAAAACTGTTTTTT
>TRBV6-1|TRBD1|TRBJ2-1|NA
CASSEEQGPNEQFF
TGTGCCAGCAGTGAAGAACAGGGGCCCAATGAGCAGTTCTTC
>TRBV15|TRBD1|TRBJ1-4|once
CATSRDAGGVEKLFF
TGTGCCACCAGCAGAGATGCAGGGGGCGTTGAAAAACTGTTTTTT
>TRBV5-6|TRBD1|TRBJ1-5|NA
CASSSRTGDNQPQHF
TGTGCCAGCAGCTCTCGGACAGGGGACAATCAGCCCCAGCATTTT
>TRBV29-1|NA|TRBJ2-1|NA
CSVDRSIGDEQFF
TGCAGCGTTGATCGTAGTATTGGCGATGAGCAGTTCTTC
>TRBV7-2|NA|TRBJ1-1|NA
CASSLRSGNTEAFF
TGTGCCAGCAGCTTACGGTCCGGGAACACTGAAGCTTTCTTT
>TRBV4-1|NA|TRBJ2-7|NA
CASSPTGTLTYEQYF
TGCGCCAGCAGCCCCACCGGGACTCTCACCTACGAGCAGTACTTC
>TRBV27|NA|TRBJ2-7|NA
CASRVRGDGAYEQYF
TGTGCCAGCAGAGTCCGTGGGGACGGGGCCTACGAGCAGTACTTC
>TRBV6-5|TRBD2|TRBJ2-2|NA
CASSSNSGGASGELFF
TGTGCCAGCAGTTCCAATAGCGGGGGGGCCTCCGGGGAGCTGTTTTTT
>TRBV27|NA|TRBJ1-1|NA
CASIDGQNTEAFF
TGTGCCAGCATTGACGGGCAGAACACTGAAGCTTTCTTT
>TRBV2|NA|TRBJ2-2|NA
CASSRGTGELFF
TGTGCCAGCAGTAGGGGGACCGGGGAGCTGTTTTTT
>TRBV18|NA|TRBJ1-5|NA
CASSPYPGRRGFSNQPQHF
TGTGCCAGCTCACCATATCCAGGGCGGAGGGGTTTTAGCAATCAGCCCCAGCATTTT
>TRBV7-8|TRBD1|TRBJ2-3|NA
CASSSRQGRSTDTQYF
TGTGCCAGCAGCTCTCGACAGGGTAGAAGCACGGATACGCAGTATTTT
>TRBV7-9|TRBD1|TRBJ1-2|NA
CASSLAGDRFNYGYTF
TGTGCCAGCAGCTTAGCGGGGGACAGATTTAACTATGGCTACACCTTC
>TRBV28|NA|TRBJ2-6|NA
CAAAWGYSGANVLTF
TGTGCCGCGGCATGGGGATACTCTGGGGCCAACGTCCTGACTTTC
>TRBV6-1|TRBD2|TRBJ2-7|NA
CASSWTSGGYEQYF
TGTGCCAGCAGCTGGACTAGCGGGGGCTACGAGCAGTACTTC
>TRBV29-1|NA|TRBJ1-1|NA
CSVPLEGSNTEAFF
TGCAGCGTTCCCCTAGAGGGGTCGAACACTGAAGCTTTCTTT
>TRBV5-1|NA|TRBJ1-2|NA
CASSLAGGGYGYTF
TGCGCCAGCAGCTTGGCAGGTGGTGGCTATGGCTACACCTTC